This paragraph reports one T cell receptor (beta chain). This entry comes from a study of identical twins. TCRdb ran MiXCR on the 5' RACE reads and lists one entry per CDR3 protein. The sample contains 420,000 or so distinct CDR3 sequences, around 20% of which appear only once. CDR3 length: 18 residues. Trimming at V came to 1 base and at J to 0 bases, leaving 11 bases not matched to a gene. Germline values: CDR1 ENHRY, CDR2 SYGVKD. The chain links TRBV10-3 to TRBJ2-7; 8 bases fit TRBD2. Input material: naive T cells sorted from blood. The TCR was taken from a man between 50 and 59 years old in good health. The CDR3 sequence is CAISEWGAGGLSSYEQYF. The CDR3 coding sequence is TGTGCCATCAGTGAGTGGGGGGCGGGAGGCTTGAGCTCCTACGAGCAGTACTTC.